This T cell receptor (beta chain) was captured by sequencing in a study of T cell responses to AZD1222 COVID-19 vaccine. The CDR3 is 15 amino acids. The germline gives CDR1 PRHDT, CDR2 FYEKMQ (reference sequence). V was pared by 0 bases and J by 5 bases, with 13 bases between. Assay: immunoSEQ multiplex PCR; the TCRdb copy retains only in-frame clones and omits some. Of around 130,000 clones listed, about 86% are singletons. Many counts were recorded for this clone. Sequencing used peripheral blood, obtained on day 0 of AZD1222 vaccination. The TCR was taken from an adult in good health. The chain uses TRBV13 and TRBJ1-1; D is perhaps TRBD1 (5 bases). CDR3 bases: TGTGCCAGCAGCTTAGGGGCAGGAGGGGTAACTGAAGCTTTCTTT. It codes for CASSLGAGGVTEAFF.